The 11 T cell receptor beta chains below were found in one sample sequenced in a study of blood T cell repertoires in COVID-19. Measured with immunoSEQ multiplex PCR; TCRdb has only the in-frame clones, and not every one. The profile shows roughly 71,000 clones, 75% to 85% of them singletons. The sequencing input was peripheral blood. The receptor set was obtained from a middle-aged man with acute or convalescent COVID-19.

The chain has TRBV10-2 and TRBJ2-5; TRBD2 aligns across 10 bases. This CDR3 spans 16 amino acids. J was trimmed by 3 bases and V by 5 bases; bases with no gene match: 9. Germline loops: CDR1 WSHSY, CDR2 SAAADI. Here the CDR3 reads CASSLALAGVKETQYF. In DNA form, the CDR3 reads TGCGCCAGCAGTCTGGCGCTAGCGGGGGTTAAAGAGACCCAGTACTTC.

This chain's CDR3 is CASSWTGADTQYF. CDR3 nucleotide sequence: TGTGCCAGCAGCTGGACAGGGGCAGATACGCAGTATTTT. The genes are TRBV5-6 and TRBJ2-3, with 9 bases lining up with TRBD1. Germline assignment: CDR1 SGHDT and CDR2 YYEEEE. CDR3 size: 13 residues. The V gene end was trimmed by 3 bases and the J gene end by 4 bases; junction bases not matched to a gene: 0.

V usage is TRBV5-6 and J usage is TRBJ2-2, with D tentatively TRBD2 (6 bases). Trimming shortened V by 4 bases and J by 4 bases, and 14 bases separated the two germline ends. The CDR3 runs 15 residues. Germline V gene data show CDR1 as SGHDT and CDR2 as YYEEEE. As DNA, the CDR3 is TGTGCCAGCAGCGTGGGACGGAGGGGCACCGGGGAGCTGTTTTTT. It codes for CASSVGRRGTGELFF.

This clone was detected only once. J is TRBJ1-1 and V is TRBV5-1, with D tentatively TRBD1 (6 bases). V was cut by 0 bases and J by 5 bases, with 11 bases left in between. The V gene's germline CDR1 is SGHRS and CDR2 YFSETQ. The CDR3 is 14 residues long. DNA for the CDR3: TGCGCCAGCAGCTTGGATGGGGGCGGGACTGAAGCTTTCTTT. This sequence encodes CASSLDGGGTEAFF.

The genes are TRBV10-3 and TRBJ2-1; maybe TRBD2 (6 bases). The germline CDR1 and CDR2 sequences are ENHRY and SYGVKD. The CDR3 consists of 16 residues. V was clipped by 0 bases and J by 7 bases, with 16 bases between them. DNA for the CDR3: TGTGCCATCAGTGAGTCCGGGGCGGAGGGTCTAAATGAGCAGTTCTTC. Translation: CAISESGAEGLNEQFF.

This chain connects TRBV24-1 to TRBJ2-3; 7 bases agree with TRBD2. CDR3 length: 16 amino acids. The J segment lost 2 bases and the V segment lost 4 bases, leaving 8 bases of the junction unmatched. Germline CDR1 reads KGHDR; CDR2 reads SFDVKD. The CDR3 region is CATSENQRGHTDTQYF. In nucleotides, the CDR3 is TGTGCCACCAGTGAAAATCAGCGGGGCCACACAGATACGCAGTATTTT.

The chain links TRBV11-2 to TRBJ1-1; TRBD1 might be the D (5 bases). This CDR3 comprises 19 residues. Trimming shortened V by 3 bases and J by 1 base, and 24 bases separated the two germline ends. Germline V lookup: CDR1 SGHAT, CDR2 FQNNGV. The CDR3 bases are TGTGCCAGCAGCTTGCAGGGTAAAAGCTACGCGAGGTCGAACACTGAAGCTTTCTTT. This sequence encodes CASSLQGKSYARSNTEAFF.

The chain employs TRBV2 and TRBJ2-7, with D possibly matching TRBD2 (6 bases). With 6 bases removed from V and 1 base from J, the gap between germline ends came to 19 bases. The CDR3 consists of 16 residues. The germline gives CDR1 SNHLY, CDR2 FYNNEI. In DNA, the CDR3 is TGTGCCAGCAGACCGTGGGGAGGTTCCAGTTCCTACGAGCAGTACTTC. This encodes CASRPWGGSSSYEQYF.

The V call is TRBV4-2, the J call TRBJ2-7; D possibly corresponds to TRBD1 (5 bases). Trimming pared 0 bases from V and 1 base from J, leaving 13 bases between. The CDR3 runs 16 residues. Germline V gene sequence: CDR1 LGHNA, CDR2 YNFKEQ. This chain's CDR3 is CASSQETGTTSYEQYF. CDR3 DNA sequence: TGTGCCAGCAGCCAAGAAACAGGCACAACGTCCTACGAGCAGTACTTC.

In this sample, this clone turned up a few times. The V and J genes are TRBV24-1 and TRBJ1-1; D may be TRBD1 (6 bases). Germline CDR1 KGHDR, CDR2 SFDVKD. The CDR3 length is 13 residues. Trimming left V 4 bases short and J 3 bases short, with 8 bases between. The CDR3 coding sequence is TGTGCCACCAGTGAGGGGGCGCACACTGAAGCTTTCTTT. Translating gives CATSEGAHTEAFF.

V is TRBV5-1 and J is TRBJ1-1; D possibly corresponds to TRBD1 (6 bases). The V end lost 2 bases, the J end lost 6 bases, and 11 bases lay between the germline ends. Per the germline V gene, CDR1 is SGHRS and CDR2 is YFSETQ. This CDR3 has 13 residues. The DNA of the CDR3 is TGCGCCAGCAGCTTAGCACAGGGTGCTGAAGCTTTCTTT. It translates to CASSLAQGAEAFF.